The clone carrying this T cell receptor (beta chain) is a singleton in its sample. Its matching antigen is unknown. The data stem from a study of OX40 agonist ivuxolimab in advanced cancers. Germline V gene sequence: CDR1 ENHRY, CDR2 SYGVKD. V shed 0 bases and J shed 2 bases, with 10 bases lying between them. This CDR3 has 15 amino acids. Autoimmune disease history or systemic immunosuppression led to patients being barred. Here immunoSEQ multiplex PCR was the method, and the copy in TCRdb shows in-frame clones only, minus some. The repertoire holds 50,000 to 70,000 clones, 93% seen once, with about 20% in the top ten. Study findings and constraints: The average count of expanded clones was higher among CD8+ T cells than among CD4+.

J is TRBJ1-1 and V is TRBV10-3; D is possibly TRBD1 (5 bases). The receptor was isolated from an adult with an advanced solid tumor such as melanoma, head and neck, liver or kidney cancer. The specimen was CD4+ or CD8+ T cells sorted from blood, collected in a trial of the OX40 agonist ivuxolimab. This CDR3 reads CAISESGGSNTEAFF. The CDR3 DNA is TGTGCCATCAGTGAGTCCGGGGGGTCCAACACTGAAGCTTTCTTT.